The 22 T cell receptor beta chains below were found in one sample sequenced in a study of OX40 agonist ivuxolimab in advanced cancers. The repertoire was sequenced with immunoSEQ multiplex PCR; TCRdb's copy has only in-frame clones and lacks some. The sample consists of roughly 40,000 clones, about 85% of them appearing once. The sample consisted of CD4+ or CD8+ T cells sorted from blood, taken in a trial of the OX40 agonist ivuxolimab. The receptor source for this set is an adult with an advanced solid tumor such as melanoma, head and neck, liver or kidney cancer.

The chain uses TRBV5-5 and TRBJ1-5, with D unresolved. Trimming shortened V by 0 bases and J by 0 bases, and 16 bases separated the two germline ends. Germline loops: CDR1 SGHKS, CDR2 YYEKEE (reference sequence). The CDR3 covers 18 residues. This CDR3 is CASSLAFDRYHSNQPQHF. The CDR3 DNA reads TGTGCCAGCAGCTTGGCCTTCGACCGCTACCATAGCAATCAGCCCCAGCATTTT.

The rearrangement uses TRBV27 and TRBJ2-1; no firm D call. Germline V gene sequence: CDR1 MNHEY, CDR2 SMNVEV (reference sequence). The CDR3 spans 14 residues. The ends were cut back, 0 bases at V and 6 bases at J, with 9 bases in the middle. In DNA form, the CDR3 reads TGTGCCAGCAGTTTATCCCCTCTCACCAATGAGCAGTTCTTC. Its translation: CASSLSPLTNEQFF.

The chain recombines TRBV7-9 with TRBJ1-1, with unresolved D. Trimming took 4 bases from V and 0 from J, leaving 9 bases between them. The CDR3 extends over 14 amino acids. CDR1 is SEHNR, CDR2 FQNEAQ, per germline (reference sequence). The DNA of the CDR3 is TGTGCCAGCAGCTCGAGACGGTTGAACACTGAAGCTTTCTTT. This codes for CASSSRRLNTEAFF.

This clone was recorded a few times. This chain uses TRBV7-9 with TRBJ1-1; 7 bases agree with TRBD1. The germline CDR1 and CDR2 sequences are SEHNR and FQNEAQ (reference sequence). With 4 bases clipped from V and 4 bases from J, the junction kept 0 bases outside the gene matches. This CDR3 contains 12 residues. CDR3 sequence reads: CASSSGGTEAFF. DNA of the CDR3: TGTGCCAGCAGCTCAGGGGGCACTGAAGCTTTCTTT.

This chain uses TRBV29-1 with TRBJ1-1; weak D call: TRBD1 (6 bases). This CDR3 comprises 13 residues. V shed 4 bases and J shed 4 bases, with 13 bases lying between them. Per germline, CDR1 SQVTM and CDR2 ANQGSEA. The DNA of the CDR3 is TGCAGCGTTGTAGGGGGGGCGAGCACTGAAGCTTTCTTT. Its translation is CSVVGGASTEAFF.

CDR3 protein: CAWSQWTGVDEKLFF. CDR3 coding DNA: TGTGCCTGGAGTCAGTGGACAGGGGTGGATGAAAAACTGTTTTTT. The genes are TRBV30 and TRBJ1-4, with 9 positions matching TRBD1. Germline values: CDR1 GTSNPN, CDR2 SVGIG (reference sequence). The CDR3 sequence is 15 residues long. Germline trimming cut 2 bases from V and 6 bases from J; bases unmatched to any gene: 7. Together with reference TRBV30 and TRBJ1-4, the CDR3 gives the full variable domain: SQTIHQWPATLVQPVGSPLSLECTVEGTSNPNLYWYRQAAGRGLQLLFYSVGIGQISSEVPQNLSASRPQDRQFILSSKKLLLSDSGFYLCAWSQWTGVDEKLFFGSGTQLSVL.

The chain combines TRBV6-4 with TRBJ2-6; 8 nucleotides line up with TRBD1. The CDR3 is 16 residues long. Germline values: CDR1 MRHNA, CDR2 SNTAGT. V gave up 5 bases and J gave up 1 base; unmatched junction bases: 4. The CDR3 region has the DNA TGTGCCAGCAGTTCAGGACAGGGATCTGGGGCCAACGTCCTGACTTTC. Translated, it gives CASSSGQGSGANVLTF.

CDR3 DNA sequence: TGCGCCAGCAGCACCCCCCCCGGGGAGCTGTTTTTT. Its translation: CASSTPPGELFF. The chain joins TRBV4-3 to TRBJ2-2; D gene unclear. CDR1 LGHNA and CDR2 YSLEER come from the germline V gene. The V end was cut by 5 bases, the J end by 6 bases, with 7 bases between. The CDR3 covers 12 residues.

Many counts were recorded for this clone. This chain links TRBV9 with TRBJ2-7; D possibly corresponds to TRBD2 (6 bases). The ends were cut back, 4 bases at V and 2 bases at J, with 13 bases in the middle. The CDR3 runs to 14 residues. In germline, CDR1 is SGDLS, CDR2 YYNGEE. CDR3 residues: CASSSGSGTYEQYF. CDR3 DNA sequence: TGTGCCAGCAGCAGTGGTAGCGGCACCTACGAGCAGTACTTC.

V is TRBV7-2 and J is TRBJ2-5; D possibly corresponds to TRBD1 (6 bases). The germline V and J ends were trimmed by 0 bases and 4 bases, with 9 bases remaining between them. Germline CDR1 reads SGHTA; CDR2 reads FQGNSA. The CDR3 is made up of 14 amino acids. CDR3 coding DNA: TGTGCCAGCAGCTTAGCCCGCAGGGGAGAGACCCAGTACTTC. Amino acids: CASSLARRGETQYF.

This clone was seen a single time. V usage is TRBV5-4 and J usage is TRBJ2-2; D is uncertain. Germline CDR1 and CDR2: SGHNT and YYREEE (reference sequence). Trimming stripped 5 bases from V and 4 bases from J, with 15 bases between. The CDR3 has 15 residues. Written as DNA, the CDR3 is TGTGCCAGCAGGCCCGGGTCCCAAGGCACCGGGGAGCTGTTTTTT. This sequence encodes CASRPGSQGTGELFF.

This chain connects TRBV19 to TRBJ2-5; unclear D gene. This CDR3 has 14 residues. Trimming left V 6 bases short and J 2 bases short, with 13 bases between. Germline V gene data show CDR1 as LNHDA and CDR2 as SQIVND (reference sequence). This CDR3 reads CASSKEALQETQYF. The CDR3 region has the DNA TGTGCCAGTAGCAAAGAGGCCCTACAAGAGACCCAGTACTTC.

V usage is TRBV6-9 and J usage is TRBJ1-5, with 7 positions matching TRBD1. The V gene's germline CDR1 is MNHGY and CDR2 SVAAGI. This CDR3 has 13 amino acids. The trim removed 7 bases at V and 4 bases at J, leaving 4 bases unmatched. The chain's CDR3 is CASTQQGNQPQHF. Written as DNA, the CDR3 is TGTGCCAGCACCCAACAGGGGAATCAGCCCCAGCATTTT.

This clone is medium-sized (0.01 to 0.1%) within its sample. The same CDR3 arises from other DNA sequences in this sample as well. V is TRBV12-5 and J is TRBJ2-7, with 9 bases lining up with TRBD1. The CDR3 has 13 amino acids. With V trimmed by 6 bases and J by 5 bases, 5 bases remained unmatched. Germline V gene data show CDR1 as LGHNT and CDR2 as FRNRAP. The CDR3 loop is CASGTGGINEQYF. DNA of the CDR3: TGTGCTAGTGGGACAGGGGGGATAAACGAGCAGTACTTC.

V is TRBV12-5 and J is TRBJ2-1, with 9 bases that match TRBD1. Germline trimming cut 3 bases from V and 5 bases from J; bases unmatched to any gene: 11. Germline V gene lookup returns CDR1 LGHNT and CDR2 FRNRAP. The CDR3 is made up of 17 amino acids. The CDR3 bases are TGTGCTAGTGGTTTCCTACTTGACAGGGGGAACGACAATGAGCAGTTCTTC. This encodes CASGFLLDRGNDNEQFF.

V usage is TRBV7-6 and J usage is TRBJ1-1; tentative D call: TRBD1 (6 bases). Per germline, CDR1 SGHVS and CDR2 FNYEAQ. The germline V and J ends were trimmed by 0 bases and 3 bases, with 8 bases remaining between them. This CDR3 spans 14 amino acids. CDR3 residues: CASSLASGDTEAFF. The CDR3 nucleotides are TGTGCCAGCAGCTTAGCGTCAGGGGACACTGAAGCTTTCTTT.

The CDR3 DNA sequence: TGCAGCGTTGGTGGAGTATTGGGCTCCTACGAGCAGTACTTC. Translation: CSVGGVLGSYEQYF. The chain joins TRBV29-1 to TRBJ2-7; D not resolved. Germline values: CDR1 SQVTM, CDR2 ANQGSEA. CDR3 length: 14 residues. Trimming stripped 4 bases from V and 0 bases from J, with 13 bases between.

The chain has TRBV19 and TRBJ1-1; 9 positions match TRBD1. J lost 3 bases, V lost 7 bases, and 15 bases had no gene match. This CDR3 contains 17 residues. Germline V lookup: CDR1 LNHDA, CDR2 SQIVND (reference sequence). The CDR3 sequence is CASIARTGEGLDTEAFF. As DNA, the CDR3 is TGTGCCAGTATTGCACGGACAGGGGAAGGTTTGGACACTGAAGCTTTCTTT.

The V gene is TRBV10-3, the J gene TRBJ2-1; D call uncertain. The CDR3 runs 12 residues. The ends were cut back, 3 bases at V and 8 bases at J, with 8 bases in the middle. Germline values: CDR1 ENHRY, CDR2 SYGVKD. CDR3 residues: CAISEPDDEQFF. CDR3 nucleotide sequence: TGTGCCATCAGTGAACCCGATGATGAGCAGTTCTTC.

This clone came up once. V usage is TRBV4-1 and J usage is TRBJ2-1, with D tentatively TRBD1 or TRBD2 (5 bases each). V gave up 0 bases and J gave up 0 bases, with 12 bases separating them. CDR3 size: 17 residues. CDR1 is MGHRA and CDR2 is YSYEKL in the germline V gene. The CDR3 loop is CASSQDGGWGSYNEQFF. The CDR3 DNA reads as TGCGCCAGCAGCCAAGATGGGGGATGGGGCTCCTACAATGAGCAGTTCTTC.

The rearrangement joins TRBV10-2 to TRBJ2-4; D is ambiguous. The CDR3 extends over 13 amino acids. Between the trimmed V and J ends, which lost 3 bases and 8 bases, there was a span of 11 bases. CDR1 is WSHSY and CDR2 is SAAADI in the germline V gene. This CDR3 reads CASSEILGHIQYF. The DNA of the CDR3 is TGCGCCAGCAGTGAAATTCTAGGACACATTCAGTACTTC.

This clone showed up just once. The J gene is TRBJ2-1, the V gene TRBV4-1, with D possibly called TRBD1 or TRBD2 (5 bases each). Germline assignment: CDR1 MGHRA and CDR2 YSYEKL. The CDR3 loop spans 12 amino acids. V lost 5 bases and J 4 bases, leaving 6 bases between the germline ends. DNA of the CDR3: TGCGCCAGCAGCGGGGGATACAATGAGCAGTTCTTC. It specifies CASSGGYNEQFF.